One sample yielded the 28 T cell receptor beta chains listed below, sequenced in a study of shared clonotypes between healthy human individuals. Selected positively for CCR7 and CD45RO-negative, naive CD8 cells excluded terminally differentiated effector memory CD45RA+ cells. TCRdb's table, derived via immunoSEQ multiplex PCR, lists solely in-frame clones and lacks some. The table lists about 2.2 million clones, roughly 93% of them singletons. The sequenced sample consisted of naive CD8+ T cells from PBMCs. The source is a man aged 18 to 30 in good health. Some clones in this sample may be carry-over from other donors' samples.

As DNA, the CDR3 is TGTGCCAGCAGCCCGGGGGGCAATCAGCCCCAGCATTTT. Translation: CASSPGGNQPQHF. The chain has TRBV28 and TRBJ1-5; a weak D match, TRBD1 (5 bases). The CDR3 totals 13 residues. Between the trimmed V and J ends, which lost 6 bases and 2 bases, there was a span of 8 bases. Germline loops: CDR1 MDHEN, CDR2 SYDVKM.

This chain joins TRBV27 and TRBJ2-2, with TRBD1 identical over 11 bases. The CDR3 is made up of 13 amino acids. Unmatched junction bases numbered 4, after V lost 10 bases and J lost 6 bases. Per germline, CDR1 MNHEY and CDR2 SMNVEV (reference sequence). CDR3 residues: CANGQGASGELFF. The CDR3 nucleotides read TGTGCCAACGGACAGGGGGCTTCCGGGGAGCTGTTTTTT.

V is TRBV10-3 and J is TRBJ2-2; 11 positions agree with TRBD2. There are 14 residues in the CDR3. Trimming removed 2 bases from V and 13 bases from J; junction bases left unmatched: 6. Germline values: CDR1 ENHRY, CDR2 SYGVKD. CDR3 nucleotide sequence: TGTGCCATCAGTGAGGCTAGCGGGGGGCTTGGGCTGTTTTTT. Its protein product is CAISEASGGLGLFF.

The chain couples TRBV2 to TRBJ1-3, with unresolved D. Trimming left V 3 bases short and J 0 bases short, with 9 bases between. CDR3 length: 15 residues. The germline CDR1 and CDR2 sequences are SNHLY and FYNNEI. Written as DNA, the CDR3 is TGTGCCAGCAGTGAGTGGGTCGACTCTGGAAACACCATATATTTT. Encoded protein: CASSEWVDSGNTIYF. Variable domain in full (rest from reference TRBV2 and TRBJ1-3): EPEVTQTPSHQVTQMGQEVILRCVPISNHLYFYWYRQILGQKVEFLVSFYNNEISEKSEIFDDQFSVERPDGSNFTLKIRSTKLEDSAMYFCASSEWVDSGNTIYFGEGSWLTVV.

About this clone: The identical CDR3 is also encoded by other nucleotide sequences in the sample. The V and J genes are TRBV5-6 and TRBJ2-7, with D perhaps given as TRBD1 or TRBD2 (5 bases each). The CDR3 covers 14 residues. The germline V gene has CDR1 SGHDT and CDR2 YYEEEE. V was clipped by 0 bases and J by 3 bases, with 10 bases between them. The chain's CDR3 is CASSLGGRSYEQYF. The CDR3 nucleotides read TGTGCCAGCAGCTTGGGGGGACGGAGCTACGAGCAGTACTTC.

The chain combines TRBV28 with TRBJ2-5, with 7 bases fitting TRBD1. This CDR3 is built from 15 residues. Losses at the gene ends were 3 bases for V and 3 bases for J; bases not matched to a gene: 7. Germline V gene data show CDR1 as MDHEN and CDR2 as SYDVKM. The DNA for the CDR3 is TGTGCCAGCAGTTTTGCCAGACAGGGTAAAGAGACCCAGTACTTC. This sequence encodes CASSFARQGKETQYF. Drawing the rest from reference TRBV28 and TRBJ2-5, the complete variable domain is DVKVTQSSRYLVKRTGEKVFLECVQDMDHENMFWYRQDPGLGLRLIYFSYDVKMKEKGDIPEGYSVSREKKERFSLILESASTNQTSMYLCASSFARQGKETQYFGPGTRLLVL.

This chain connects TRBV7-2 to TRBJ2-7; 7 bases are shared with TRBD1. The V gene end was trimmed by 5 bases and the J gene end by 3 bases; junction bases not matched to a gene: 13. The CDR3 is 16 residues long. Germline CDR1 SGHTA, CDR2 FQGNSA. The CDR3 bases are TGTGCCAGCAGCCGAAATTTCGGGACAGCTTACTACGAGCAGTACTTC. Translating it yields CASSRNFGTAYYEQYF. Filled out from reference TRBV7-2 and TRBJ2-7, the complete variable domain reads GAGVSQSPSNKVTEKGKDVELRCDPISGHTALYWYRQSLGQGLEFLIYFQGNSAPDKSGLPSDRFSAERTGGSVSTLTIQRTQQEDSAVYLCASSRNFGTAYYEQYFGPGTRLTVT.

In the case of this clone: The same CDR3 arises from other DNA sequences in this sample as well. The V and J genes are TRBV27 and TRBJ2-1, with 13 bases identical to TRBD2. CDR1 and CDR2 (germline): MNHEY, SMNVEV (reference sequence). The CDR3 length is 14 residues. After removal of 5 bases from V and 6 bases from J, the junction contained 1 base not matched to a gene. CDR3 DNA sequence: TGTGCCAGCAGTAGACTAGCGGGAGGCAATGAGCAGTTCTTC. Amino acid sequence: CASSRLAGGNEQFF.

The J gene is TRBJ1-1, the V gene TRBV7-2; the match to TRBD1 covers 8 bases. The CDR3 sequence is 13 residues long. CDR1 is SGHTA and CDR2 is FQGNSA in the germline V gene. The V and J ends lost 7 bases and 4 bases, in that order; junction bases with no gene match: 5. CDR3 nucleotide sequence: TGTGCCAGCACCACCAGGGGGCCCACTGAAGCTTTCTTT. This gives the protein CASTTRGPTEAFF.

This clone was counted a few times. The junction departs from the called germline gene at one end, perhaps through a read error. The V gene is TRBV7-9, the J gene TRBJ1-1; tentative D call: TRBD1 (6 bases). Germline CDR1 reads SEHNR; CDR2 reads FQNEAQ (reference sequence). The CDR3 loop spans 11 amino acids. The CDR3 loop is CASSSSDSRLF. CDR3 in DNA: TGTGCCAGCAGCTCCTCGGACAGCAGGCTATTT.

The chain carries TRBV14 and TRBJ2-7; a weak D match, TRBD2 (5 bases). This CDR3 is 15 amino acids long. V was trimmed by 0 bases and J by 4 bases, leaving 13 bases between them. From germline, CDR1 is SGHDN and CDR2 FVKESK. CDR3 protein: CASSQEASRLYEQYF. The CDR3 DNA sequence: TGTGCCAGCAGCCAAGAGGCTAGCAGGTTGTACGAGCAGTACTTC.

This clone appeared a few times. This chain links TRBV4-1 with TRBJ1-3, with 8 bases fitting TRBD1. In germline, CDR1 is MGHRA, CDR2 YSYEKL. The CDR3 consists of 18 residues. With V trimmed by 0 bases and J by 0 bases, 7 bases remained unmatched. Written as DNA, the CDR3 is TGCGCCAGCAGCCAAGATAAGGGACAGGACAACTCTGGAAACACCATATATTTT. As protein: CASSQDKGQDNSGNTIYF.

The chain uses TRBV5-1 and TRBJ2-7; no definite D call. CDR1 and CDR2 (germline): SGHRS, YFSETQ. This CDR3 region has 11 residues. The V end was cut by 4 bases, the J end by 6 bases, with 8 bases between. The CDR3 is CASSKGLEQYF. CDR3 in DNA: TGCGCCAGCAGCAAGGGTCTCGAGCAGTACTTC.

The V call is TRBV27, the J call TRBJ2-1; 9 bases are shared with TRBD2. Trimming took 4 bases from V and 10 from J; bases not matched to a gene: 2. Germline lookup yields CDR1 MNHEY and CDR2 SMNVEV (reference sequence). The CDR3 loop spans 12 amino acids. The CDR3 spells CASSSLAGEQFF. The CDR3 region has the DNA TGTGCCAGCAGTTCTCTAGCGGGGGAGCAGTTCTTC.

The chain recombines TRBV27 with TRBJ2-2; D is unclear. CDR3 length: 12 amino acids. CDR1 and CDR2 from the germline V gene are MNHEY and SMNVEV (reference sequence). V lost 4 bases and J 7 bases, leaving 7 bases between the germline ends. The CDR3 sequence is CASSSSGGELFF. CDR3 sequence (DNA): TGTGCCAGCAGTTCTTCAGGCGGGGAGCTGTTTTTT.

The chain employs TRBV11-2 and TRBJ2-1; TRBD1 aligns across 7 bases. From germline, CDR1 is SGHAT and CDR2 FQNNGV. V shed 3 bases, J shed 2 bases, and the junction held 7 bases outside the gene matches. The CDR3 spans 16 residues. The CDR3, as DNA: TGTGCCAGCAGCTTCCGGACAGGTCCCACCTACAATGAGCAGTTCTTC. This translates into CASSFRTGPTYNEQFF.

This chain links TRBV29-1 with TRBJ1-2; D might be TRBD1 (6 bases). This CDR3 is 13 amino acids long. Trimming shortened V by 4 bases and J by 0 bases, and 9 bases separated the two germline ends. Per germline, CDR1 SQVTM and CDR2 ANQGSEA. The CDR3: CSVAGAPNYGYTF. CDR3 coding DNA: TGCAGCGTTGCAGGGGCACCTAACTATGGCTACACCTTC.

This chain links TRBV30 with TRBJ2-1; TRBD2 aligns across 11 bases. The V and J ends lost 1 base and 1 base, in that order; junction bases with no gene match: 12. CDR1 is GTSNPN, CDR2 SVGIG, per germline (reference sequence). This CDR3 comprises 19 residues. The CDR3 sequence is CAWSGRVAGGPLSYNEQFF. The CDR3 nucleotides are TGTGCCTGGAGTGGCAGGGTAGCGGGAGGGCCTTTGTCCTACAATGAGCAGTTCTTC.

The chain is built from TRBV6-4 and TRBJ1-5; 7 bases agree with TRBD1. The V segment lost 3 bases and the J segment 2 bases; nucleotides outside the gene matches: 16. The CDR3 contains 19 residues. The V gene's germline CDR1 is MRHNA and CDR2 SNTAGT. Written as DNA, the CDR3 is TGTGCCAGCAGTGATGAACAGGGGTGCAATAGACGTGGCAATCAGCCCCAGCATTTT. Residues: CASSDEQGCNRRGNQPQHF.

The J gene is TRBJ2-2, the V gene TRBV28, with 10 bases that match TRBD2. The V gene's germline CDR1 is MDHEN and CDR2 SYDVKM. Unmatched junction bases numbered 1, after V lost 6 bases and J lost 0 bases. This CDR3 has 15 amino acids. The CDR3 bases are TGTGCCAGCAGGGGGACTAGCGCGAACACCGGGGAGCTGTTTTTT. Translation: CASRGTSANTGELFF.

The chain links TRBV30 to TRBJ2-7; the D gene is possibly TRBD1 (6 bases). Trimming took 5 bases from V and 1 from J, leaving 9 bases between them. The CDR3 runs 12 residues. Germline CDR1 reads GTSNPN; CDR2 reads SVGIG (reference sequence). CDR3 nucleotide sequence: TGTGCCTGGGGACAGTCATCCTACGAGCAGTACTTC. Translated: CAWGQSSYEQYF.

The gene calls are TRBV28 and TRBJ1-1; no firm D call. Germline-derived CDR1 and CDR2 are MDHEN and SYDVKM. The CDR3 length is 15 residues. V lost 6 bases and J lost 4, with 18 bases in between. CDR3 DNA: TGTGCCAGCAGCCTCGCCTTTTTGGGGAGCACTGAAGCTTTCTTT. Translated, it gives CASSLAFLGSTEAFF.

This chain joins TRBV30 and TRBJ1-2; D remains unclear. This CDR3 spans 13 amino acids. Germline CDR1 is GTSNPN and CDR2 is SVGIG (reference sequence). Trimming removed 0 bases from V and 7 bases from J, with 12 bases in between. The CDR3 protein is CAWSVPRSRGYTF. In nucleotides, the CDR3 is TGTGCCTGGAGTGTACCCCGCTCCCGTGGCTACACCTTC.

The chain recombines TRBV11-3 with TRBJ2-7; 7 bases map to TRBD1. The V gene's germline CDR1 is SGHNT and CDR2 YENEEA. This CDR3 is 13 amino acids long. V dropped 5 bases and J dropped 4; count of bases not matched to a gene: 5. CDR3 sequence: CASSQGTVYEQYF. CDR3 in DNA: TGTGCCAGCAGCCAAGGGACAGTATACGAGCAGTACTTC.

The chain links TRBV2 to TRBJ2-7; D not certain. Germline-derived CDR1 and CDR2 are SNHLY and FYNNEI. This CDR3 region has 17 residues. The V end was cut by 2 bases, the J end by 5 bases, with 22 bases between. This chain's CDR3 is CASSEPLVARLWDEQYF. The DNA for the CDR3 is TGTGCCAGCAGTGAACCTCTCGTCGCCCGGCTATGGGACGAGCAGTACTTC. The complete variable domain, with remaining parts taken from reference TRBV2 and TRBJ2-7, reads EPEVTQTPSHQVTQMGQEVILRCVPISNHLYFYWYRQILGQKVEFLVSFYNNEISEKSEIFDDQFSVERPDGSNFTLKIRSTKLEDSAMYFCASSEPLVARLWDEQYFGPGTRLTVT.

Points on this clone: The sample contains more than one DNA sequence encoding this CDR3. The V and J genes are TRBV7-9 and TRBJ2-7, with unresolved D. Germline CDR1 is SEHNR and CDR2 is FQNEAQ (reference sequence). V shed 5 bases and J shed 7 bases, with 12 bases lying between them. The CDR3 totals 12 residues. In nucleotides, the CDR3 is TGTGCCAGCAGCCTCTCTTCTGGGGAGCAGTACTTC. Amino acids: CASSLSSGEQYF.

V gene TRBV29-1 combines with J gene TRBJ2-5; possibly TRBD2 for D (6 bases). The J call may be wrong; the DNA end is better matched by TRBJ2-7. This CDR3 is built from 11 residues. Germline CDR1 reads SQVTM; CDR2 reads ANQGSEA. This CDR3 is CSAGTFHEQYF. As DNA, the CDR3 is TGCAGCGCCGGGACTTTCCACGAGCAGTACTTC.

The CDR3 DNA reads as TGTGCCTGGACTCGGGGCAGGGATGGAAATGGCTACACCTTC. Its protein is CAWTRGRDGNGYTF. The V and J genes are TRBV30 and TRBJ1-2, with D perhaps matching TRBD1 (5 bases). The V end lost 4 bases, the J end lost 6 bases, and 18 bases lay between the germline ends. The CDR3 is 14 residues long. The germline gives CDR1 GTSNPN, CDR2 SVGIG (reference sequence). Full variable domain (rest looked up from reference TRBV30 and TRBJ1-2): SQTIHQWPATLVQPVGSPLSLECTVEGTSNPNLYWYRQAAGRGLQLLFYSVGIGQISSEVPQNLSASRPQDRQFILSSKKLLLSDSGFYLCAWTRGRDGNGYTFGSGTRLTVV.